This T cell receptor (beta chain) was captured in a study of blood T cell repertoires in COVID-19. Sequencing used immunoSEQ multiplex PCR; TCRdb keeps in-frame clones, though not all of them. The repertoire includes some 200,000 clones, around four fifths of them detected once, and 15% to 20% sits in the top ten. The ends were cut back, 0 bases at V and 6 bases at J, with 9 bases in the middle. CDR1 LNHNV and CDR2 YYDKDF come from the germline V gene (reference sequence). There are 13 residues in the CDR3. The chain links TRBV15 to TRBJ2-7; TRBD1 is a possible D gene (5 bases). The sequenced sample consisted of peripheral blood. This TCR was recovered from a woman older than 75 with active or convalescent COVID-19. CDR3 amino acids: CATSRDQGAEQYF. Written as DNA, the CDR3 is TGTGCCACCAGCAGAGATCAGGGTGCCGAGCAGTACTTC.